The clone carrying this TCR beta chain was observed a handful of times. This entry comes from a study of human T cells and chemical hapten exposure. The wider study: Scalp application of diphenylcyclopropenone was performed weekly in patients across the entire roughly 25-week study. From small differences in pooled library volume came most of the variation in per-sample TCR yields. The patch tests put 0.01% DPC on the skin of the upper back and were read 6 days later.

The V gene's germline CDR1 is LNHDA and CDR2 SQIVND (reference sequence). The CDR3 length is 14 residues. Germline trimming cut 6 bases from V and 8 bases from J; bases unmatched to any gene: 8. Original processing notes: Samples contained a median of around 89,000 TCRs, with a range of roughly 23,224 to 700,000. TCRdb reprocessed the RACE reads via MiXCR and lists one record per CDR3 protein. TCRdb's processing, not the authors', yielded these V and J calls. The sample gives 52,000 or so distinct CDR3 sequences, around 10% of which show up once; approximately 9.9% is in the top ten. Noted time point: pre-sensitization, week 0. Sample treatment: therapeutic diphenylcyclopropenone sensitization with weekly scalp DPC.

The sample was whole blood, taken in connection with sensitization to the hapten diphenylcyclopropenone (DPC). The chain has TRBV19 and TRBJ2-1; TRBD2 matches 9 bases. The sequence was collected from a man aged 35 to 55 with alopecia areata. Some clones in this sample may be carry-over from other donors' samples. In DNA form, the CDR3 reads TGTGCCAGTAGGATTAGCGGGAGTGTGGATGAGCAGTTCTTC. This sequence encodes CASRISGSVDEQFF.